One T cell receptor beta chain is described in this entry. The antigen remains unidentified. This table comes from immunoSEQ multiplex PCR, and its TCRdb copy is limited to in-frame clones, with some not included. Among 50,000 to 70,000 clones listed, around 80% were seen once. The data belong to a study of a mutant IDH1 vaccine in newly diagnosed glioma. The overall study: Across weeks 1, 3, 5, 7, 11, 15, 19 and 23, patients received a vaccination each time, eight in all. Standard pretreatment was either radiotherapy, temozolomide, or, for most, radiochemotherapy with temozolomide.

Study-level results: Top peripheral T cell clonotype shifts appeared unrelated to pseudoprogression.

Indicated time point: week 23, last vaccination. Each dose delivered 300 ug of mutant IDH1 20-mer peptide subcutaneously with imiquimod. V dropped 7 bases and J dropped 5; count of bases not matched to a gene: 13. The CDR3 covers 15 residues. Per germline, CDR1 LNHDA and CDR2 SQIVND (reference sequence). The chain joins TRBV19 to TRBJ1-2; 7 nucleotides agree with TRBD1. The TCR sequence derives from a woman between 40 and 50 years old with glioma. Some clones in this sample may be carry-over from other donors' samples. The sequencing here drew on PBMCs, taken from a glioma patient whose treatment included an IDH1 peptide vaccine. The CDR3 loop reads CASTLSTGVGYGYTF. In nucleotides, the CDR3 is TGTGCCAGTACTCTGTCTACAGGGGTGGGGTATGGCTACACCTTC.